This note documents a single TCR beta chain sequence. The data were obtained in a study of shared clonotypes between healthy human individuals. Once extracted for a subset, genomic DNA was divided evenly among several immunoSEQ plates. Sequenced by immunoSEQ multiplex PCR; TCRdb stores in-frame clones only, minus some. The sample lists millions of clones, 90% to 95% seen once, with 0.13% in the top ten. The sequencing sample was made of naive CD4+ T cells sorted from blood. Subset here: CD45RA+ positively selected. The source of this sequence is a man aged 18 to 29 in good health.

DNA for the CDR3: TGCGCCAGCAGTGGAGGAACTGGGGCCAACGTCCTGACTTTC. It codes for CASSGGTGANVLTF. V usage is TRBV10-2 and J usage is TRBJ2-6; unclear D gene. This CDR3 region has 14 residues. Per germline, CDR1 WSHSY and CDR2 SAAADI. V gave up 4 bases and J gave up 2 bases, with 6 bases separating them.